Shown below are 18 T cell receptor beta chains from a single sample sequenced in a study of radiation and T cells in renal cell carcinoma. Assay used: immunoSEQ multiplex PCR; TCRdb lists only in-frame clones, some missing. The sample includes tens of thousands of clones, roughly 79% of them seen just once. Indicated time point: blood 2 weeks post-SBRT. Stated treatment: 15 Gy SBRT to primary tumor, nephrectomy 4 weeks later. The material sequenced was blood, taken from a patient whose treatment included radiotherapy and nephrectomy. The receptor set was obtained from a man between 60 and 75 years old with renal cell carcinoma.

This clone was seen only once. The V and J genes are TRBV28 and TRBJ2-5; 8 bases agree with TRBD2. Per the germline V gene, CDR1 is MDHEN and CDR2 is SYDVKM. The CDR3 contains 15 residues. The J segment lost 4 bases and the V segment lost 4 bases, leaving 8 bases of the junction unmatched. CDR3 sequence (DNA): TGTGCCAGCAGTTCCAGCGGGGGACCGCCAGAGACCCAGTACTTC. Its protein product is CASSSSGGPPETQYF.

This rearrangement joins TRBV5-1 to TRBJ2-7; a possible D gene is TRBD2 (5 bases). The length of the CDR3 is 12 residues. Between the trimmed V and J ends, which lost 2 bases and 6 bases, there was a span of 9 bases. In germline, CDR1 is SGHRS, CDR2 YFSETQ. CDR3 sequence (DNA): TGCGCCAGCAGCTTCGAGGGAGCCGAGCAGTACTTC. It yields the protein CASSFEGAEQYF.

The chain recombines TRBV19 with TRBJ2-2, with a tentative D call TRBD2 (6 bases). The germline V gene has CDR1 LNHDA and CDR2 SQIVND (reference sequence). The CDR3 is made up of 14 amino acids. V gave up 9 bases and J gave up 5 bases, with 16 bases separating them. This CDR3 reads CASLRGSGTGELFF. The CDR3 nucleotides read TGTGCCAGCTTACGGGGGTCGGGGACCGGGGAGCTGTTTTTT. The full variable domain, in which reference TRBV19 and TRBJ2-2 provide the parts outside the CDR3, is DGGITQSPKYLFRKEGQNVTLSCEQNLNHDAMYWYRQDPGQGLRLIYYSQIVNDFQKGDIAEGYSVSREKKESFPLTVTSAQKNPTAFYLCASLRGSGTGELFFGEGSRLTVL.

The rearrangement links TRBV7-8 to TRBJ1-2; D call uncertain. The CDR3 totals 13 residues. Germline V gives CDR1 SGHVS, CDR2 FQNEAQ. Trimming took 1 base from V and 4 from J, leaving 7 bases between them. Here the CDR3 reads CASSLGPSYGYTF. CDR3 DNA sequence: TGTGCCAGCAGCTTAGGTCCAAGCTATGGCTACACCTTC. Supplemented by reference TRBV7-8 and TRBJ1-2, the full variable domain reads GAGVSQSPRYKVAKRGQDVALRCDPISGHVSLFWYQQALGQGPEFLTYFQNEAQLDKSGLPSDRFFAERPEGSVSTLKIQRTQQEDSAVYLCASSLGPSYGYTFGSGTRLTVV.

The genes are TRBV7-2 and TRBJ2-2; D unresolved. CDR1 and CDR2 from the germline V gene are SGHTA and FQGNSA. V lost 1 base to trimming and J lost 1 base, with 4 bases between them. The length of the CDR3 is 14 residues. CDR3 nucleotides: TGTGCCAGCAGCTTAGAAAGGAACACCGGGGAGCTGTTTTTT. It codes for CASSLERNTGELFF.

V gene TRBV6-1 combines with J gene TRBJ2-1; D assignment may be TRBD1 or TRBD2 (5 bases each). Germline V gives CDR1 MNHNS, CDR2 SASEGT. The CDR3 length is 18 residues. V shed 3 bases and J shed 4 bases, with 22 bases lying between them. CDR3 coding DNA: TGTGCCAGCAGTGATTGGCAGAAGGTTGGGGGTCTATACAATGAGCAGTTCTTC. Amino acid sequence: CASSDWQKVGGLYNEQFF.

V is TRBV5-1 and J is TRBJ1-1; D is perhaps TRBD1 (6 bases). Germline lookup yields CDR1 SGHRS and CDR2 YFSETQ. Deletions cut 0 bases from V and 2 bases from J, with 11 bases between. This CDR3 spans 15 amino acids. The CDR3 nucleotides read TGCGCCAGCAGCTTGGTTGGACAGCTAAACACTGAAGCTTTCTTT. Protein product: CASSLVGQLNTEAFF.

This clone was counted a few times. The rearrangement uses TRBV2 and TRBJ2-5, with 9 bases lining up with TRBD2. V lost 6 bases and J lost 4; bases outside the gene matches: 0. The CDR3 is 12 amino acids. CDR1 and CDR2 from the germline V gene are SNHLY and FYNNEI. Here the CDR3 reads CASRREGETQYF. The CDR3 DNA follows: TGTGCCAGCAGGCGGGAGGGAGAGACCCAGTACTTC. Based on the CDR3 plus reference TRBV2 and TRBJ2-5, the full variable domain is EPEVTQTPSHQVTQMGQEVILRCVPISNHLYFYWYRQILGQKVEFLVSFYNNEISEKSEIFDDQFSVERPDGSNFTLKIRSTKLEDSAMYFCASRREGETQYFGPGTRLLVL.

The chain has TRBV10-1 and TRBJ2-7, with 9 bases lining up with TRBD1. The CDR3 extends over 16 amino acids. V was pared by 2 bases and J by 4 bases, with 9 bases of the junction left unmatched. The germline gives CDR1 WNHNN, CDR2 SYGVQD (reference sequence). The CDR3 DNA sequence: TGCGCCAGCAGTGAGCACAGGGACAGGGTGAGGTACGAGCAGTACTTC. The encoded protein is CASSEHRDRVRYEQYF.

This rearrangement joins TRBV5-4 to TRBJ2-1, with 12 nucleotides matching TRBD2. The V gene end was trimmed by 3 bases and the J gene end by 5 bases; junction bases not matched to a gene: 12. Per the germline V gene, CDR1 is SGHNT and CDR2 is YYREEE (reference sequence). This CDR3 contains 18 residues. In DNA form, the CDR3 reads TGTGCCAGCAGCTCCGGCAAATCTCTAGCGGGAGGGAACAATGAGCAGTTCTTC. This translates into CASSSGKSLAGGNNEQFF.

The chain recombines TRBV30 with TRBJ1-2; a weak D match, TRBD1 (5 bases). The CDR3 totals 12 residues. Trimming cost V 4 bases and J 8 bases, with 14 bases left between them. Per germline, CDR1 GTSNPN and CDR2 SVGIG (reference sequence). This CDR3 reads CAWIGGSRGYTF. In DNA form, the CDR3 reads TGTGCCTGGATTGGGGGTTCCAGGGGCTACACCTTC.

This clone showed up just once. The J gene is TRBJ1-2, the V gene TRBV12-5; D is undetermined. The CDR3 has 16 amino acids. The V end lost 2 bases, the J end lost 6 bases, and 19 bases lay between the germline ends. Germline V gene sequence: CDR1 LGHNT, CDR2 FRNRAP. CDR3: CASGLPMGGPSHGYTF. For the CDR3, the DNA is TGTGCTAGTGGTTTGCCAATGGGCGGACCCTCGCATGGCTACACCTTC.

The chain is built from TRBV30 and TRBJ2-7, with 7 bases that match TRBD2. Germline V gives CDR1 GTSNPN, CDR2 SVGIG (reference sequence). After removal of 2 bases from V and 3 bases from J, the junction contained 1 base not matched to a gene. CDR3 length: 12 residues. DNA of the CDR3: TGTGCCTGGAGTACGGGGGGCTACGAGCAGTACTTC. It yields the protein CAWSTGGYEQYF.

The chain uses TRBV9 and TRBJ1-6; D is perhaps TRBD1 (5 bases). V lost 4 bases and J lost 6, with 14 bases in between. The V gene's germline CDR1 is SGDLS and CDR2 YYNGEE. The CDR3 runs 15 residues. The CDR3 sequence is CASSPGDGTNSPLHF. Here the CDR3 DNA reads TGTGCCAGCAGCCCGGGGGACGGTACTAATTCACCCCTCCACTTT.

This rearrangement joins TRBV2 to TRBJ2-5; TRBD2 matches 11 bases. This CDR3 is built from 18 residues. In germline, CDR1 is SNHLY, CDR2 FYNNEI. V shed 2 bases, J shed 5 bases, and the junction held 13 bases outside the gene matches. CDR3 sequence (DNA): TGTGCCAGCAGTGAATTGGCTAGCGGGAGGAACGCCCGGGAGACCCAGTACTTC. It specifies CASSELASGRNARETQYF. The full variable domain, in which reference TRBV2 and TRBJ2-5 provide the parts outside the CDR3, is EPEVTQTPSHQVTQMGQEVILRCVPISNHLYFYWYRQILGQKVEFLVSFYNNEISEKSEIFDDQFSVERPDGSNFTLKIRSTKLEDSAMYFCASSELASGRNARETQYFGPGTRLLVL.

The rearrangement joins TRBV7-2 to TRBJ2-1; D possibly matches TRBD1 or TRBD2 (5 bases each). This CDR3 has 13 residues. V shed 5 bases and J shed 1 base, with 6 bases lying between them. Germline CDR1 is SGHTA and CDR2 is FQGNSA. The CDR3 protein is CASSEGSYNEQFF. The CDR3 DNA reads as TGTGCCAGCAGCGAGGGGTCCTACAATGAGCAGTTCTTC.

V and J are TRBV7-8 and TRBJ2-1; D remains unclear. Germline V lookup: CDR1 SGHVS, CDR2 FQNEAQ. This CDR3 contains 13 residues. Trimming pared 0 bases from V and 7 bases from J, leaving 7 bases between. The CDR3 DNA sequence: TGTGCCAGCAGCTTAGCCCCACGAAATGAGCAGTTCTTC. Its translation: CASSLAPRNEQFF.

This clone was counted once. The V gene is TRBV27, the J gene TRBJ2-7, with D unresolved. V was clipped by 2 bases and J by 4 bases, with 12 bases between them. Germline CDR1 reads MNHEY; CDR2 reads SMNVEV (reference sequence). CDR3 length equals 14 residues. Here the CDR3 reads CASSLVLGSYEQYV. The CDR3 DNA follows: TGTGCCAGCAGTTTAGTACTTGGCAGTTACGAGCAGTACGTC.